A single sample is the source of the 11 T cell receptor beta chains below, sequenced in a study of beta chain features in type 1 diabetes. As every portion of the isolated RNA was reverse transcribed, the sequencing read expressed TCRB transcripts. Generated by immunoSEQ multiplex PCR, the TCRdb table keeps only in-frame clones and is missing some. The repertoire holds around 310,000 clones, about 10% seen once, with just over 0.015% in the top ten. Sample: naive CD4+ T cells from blood. All receptors derive from a woman in her 30s in good health.

This clone was recorded a few times. The gene calls are TRBV7-9 and TRBJ1-1; tentative D call: TRBD1 (6 bases). The V and J ends lost 4 bases and 10 bases respectively, with 13 bases between them. The CDR3 has 12 amino acids. Per germline, CDR1 SEHNR and CDR2 FQNEAQ (reference sequence). CDR3 DNA sequence: TGTGCCAGCAGCTCCCACCAGGGGACAGCTTTCTTT. It translates to CASSSHQGTAFF.

This clone showed up just a few times. The V gene is TRBV30, the J gene TRBJ2-7, with 10 bases matching TRBD1. Per germline, CDR1 GTSNPN and CDR2 SVGIG (reference sequence). The CDR3 has 14 residues. Trimming at V came to 3 bases and at J to 6 bases, leaving 8 bases not matched to a gene. The CDR3 spells CAWSGSWTGGEQYF. CDR3 DNA sequence: TGTGCCTGGAGCGGGAGCTGGACAGGGGGCGAGCAGTACTTC. Looking up the rest from reference TRBV30 and TRBJ2-7 gives the full variable domain: SQTIHQWPATLVQPVGSPLSLECTVEGTSNPNLYWYRQAAGRGLQLLFYSVGIGQISSEVPQNLSASRPQDRQFILSSKKLLLSDSGFYLCAWSGSWTGGEQYFGPGTRLTVT.

This clone occurred a few times. This rearrangement joins TRBV6-5 to TRBJ2-3; 7 nucleotides match TRBD1. Germline lookup yields CDR1 MNHEY and CDR2 SVGAGI. The CDR3 is 15 residues long. The V gene end was trimmed by 6 bases and the J gene end by 7 bases; junction bases not matched to a gene: 13. The CDR3 is CASSYGGTEHNTQYF. As DNA, the CDR3 is TGTGCCAGCAGCTACGGTGGGACAGAACATAATACGCAGTATTTT.

This clone came up a few times. The chain recombines TRBV29-1 with TRBJ2-3; no clear D gene. Looked up from germline, CDR1 is SQVTM and CDR2 is ANQGSEA. V lost 6 bases and J lost 5, with 9 bases in between. The CDR3 is 11 amino acids. The CDR3 spells CSVHSLDTQYF. The CDR3, as DNA: TGCAGCGTCCATAGTTTAGATACGCAGTATTTT.

This clone was counted between two and nine times. The J gene is TRBJ2-1, the V gene TRBV5-1, with 9 bases that match TRBD2. Germline V CDR1 and CDR2: SGHRS, YFSETQ. V trimming: 1 base; J trimming: 3 bases; junction bases outside the gene matches: 11. This CDR3 has 18 residues. The CDR3 nucleotides read TGCGCCAGCAGCTTGAATAAAGCGGGAGGACCTAGCTACAATGAGCAGTTCTTC. This translates into CASSLNKAGGPSYNEQFF.

This clone was observed a handful of times. The chain carries TRBV30 and TRBJ2-2, with TRBD2 as a possible D gene (7 bases). This CDR3 comprises 15 residues. V dropped 2 bases and J dropped 5 bases, with 15 bases sitting between them. CDR1 and CDR2 (germline): GTSNPN, SVGIG (reference sequence). The CDR3 DNA follows: TGTGCCTGGAGTCCGGGGGGCGCTTTTACCGGGGAGCTGTTTTTT. Protein: CAWSPGGAFTGELFF.

This clone was counted a few times. The chain uses TRBV29-1 and TRBJ2-3, with 10 bases identical to TRBD2. Germline V gene lookup returns CDR1 SQVTM and CDR2 ANQGSEA. The V and J ends lost 8 bases and 3 bases, in that order; junction bases with no gene match: 8. The CDR3 loop spans 14 amino acids. The CDR3: CSHTGTSATDTQYF. The CDR3 DNA is TGCAGCCATACCGGGACTAGCGCGACAGATACGCAGTATTTT.

This sequence joins TRBV7-6 and TRBJ2-6, with TRBD2 as a possible D gene (5 bases). V was trimmed by 1 base and J by 2 bases, leaving 6 bases between them. Germline V gives CDR1 SGHVS, CDR2 FNYEAQ. This CDR3 comprises 15 residues. The CDR3 is CASSLGGTGANVLTF. CDR3 nucleotide sequence: TGTGCCAGCAGCTTAGGAGGGACTGGGGCCAACGTCCTGACTTTC.

CDR3 amino acids: CASSLAGTSGGTDTQYF. The CDR3 DNA follows: TGTGCCAGCAGCTTAGCGGGGACTAGCGGGGGCACAGATACGCAGTATTTT. This rearrangement joins TRBV7-9 to TRBJ2-3, with TRBD2 matching over 13 bases. The germline gives CDR1 SEHNR, CDR2 FQNEAQ (reference sequence). V shed 0 bases, J shed 1 base, and the junction held 1 base outside the gene matches. CDR3 length: 17 residues.

A few counts support this clone. The CDR3 region is CASSPSGQSFQETQYF. CDR3 DNA sequence: TGTGCCAGCAGTCCGTCGGGACAGTCATTCCAAGAGACCCAGTACTTC. J is TRBJ2-5 and V is TRBV27; the match to TRBD1 covers 7 bases. CDR1 and CDR2 (germline): MNHEY, SMNVEV (reference sequence). Trimming at V came to 5 bases and at J to 1 base, leaving 10 bases not matched to a gene. The CDR3 consists of 16 residues.

The genes are TRBV7-2 and TRBJ2-2; D gene uncertain. The V gene lost 6 bases and the J gene lost 2 bases, with 16 bases spanning the gap. CDR3 size: 16 residues. Per the germline V gene, CDR1 is SGHTA and CDR2 is FQGNSA. The CDR3 here is CASSSLSRINTGELFF. The CDR3 DNA reads as TGTGCCAGCAGTTCATTGTCGCGGATTAACACCGGGGAGCTGTTTTTT.